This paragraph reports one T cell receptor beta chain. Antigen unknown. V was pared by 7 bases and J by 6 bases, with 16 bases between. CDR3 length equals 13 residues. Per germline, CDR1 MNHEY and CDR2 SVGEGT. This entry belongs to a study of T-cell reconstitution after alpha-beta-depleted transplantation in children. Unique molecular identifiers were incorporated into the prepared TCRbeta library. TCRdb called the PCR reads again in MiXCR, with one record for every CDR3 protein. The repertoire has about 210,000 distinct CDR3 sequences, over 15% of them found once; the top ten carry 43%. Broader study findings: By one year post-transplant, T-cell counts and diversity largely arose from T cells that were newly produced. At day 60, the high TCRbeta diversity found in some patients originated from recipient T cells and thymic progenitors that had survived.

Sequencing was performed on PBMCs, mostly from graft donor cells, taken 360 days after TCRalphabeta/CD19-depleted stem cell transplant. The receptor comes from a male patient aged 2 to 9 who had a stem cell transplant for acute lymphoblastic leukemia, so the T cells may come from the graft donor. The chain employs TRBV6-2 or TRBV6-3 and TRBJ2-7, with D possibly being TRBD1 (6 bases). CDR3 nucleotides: TGTGCCAGCACGGACAGCCCTCTAGGCGAGCAGTACTTC. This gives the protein CASTDSPLGEQYF.